This is a list of T cell receptor beta chains from one sample in a study of response to subunit inactivated influenza vaccine. TCRdb independently ran MiXCR on the RT-PCR reads; one entry per CDR3 protein. The sample records over 150,000 distinct CDR3 sequences, about 10% being singletons. The sample consisted of non-naive T cells sorted from PBMCs, taken on the day of vaccination. These receptors were taken from a man between 50 and 59 years old who received an inactivated influenza vaccine. The CDR3 runs from the conserved cysteine through the conserved F or W. The D gene is left open where the match is weak. Clone size is given for some rows only: seen once, a few or many times, or a class if the clone is expanded.

D gene | J gene | clone size | V gene | CDR3 DNA | CDR3 protein
- | TRBJ2-4 | few | TRBV7-9 | TGTGCCAGCAGCCGCAAAGACCAGGGTGGGTGGGGAAACATTCAGTACTTC | CASSRKDQGGWGNIQYF
TRBD2 | TRBJ2-4 | few | TRBV6-2/TRBV6-3 | TGTGCCAGCAGGGAGACTAGCGGAAACATTCAGTACTTC | CASRETSGNIQYF
- | TRBJ2-3 | few | TRBV7-9 | TGTGCCAGCACCTTGGGAACCACAGATACGCAGTATTTT | CASTLGTTDTQYF
- | TRBJ1-1 | few | TRBV27 | TGTGCCAGCAGGCAAACAAGGAACACTGAAGCTTTCTTT | CASRQTRNTEAFF
- | TRBJ2-7 | many | TRBV6-6 | TGTGCCAGCAGCGACAAGGGCTACGAGCAGTACTTC | CASSDKGYEQYF
- | TRBJ1-5 | few | TRBV7-9 | TGTGCCAGCAGCTTAGGGCCGTTTCAGCCCCAGCATTTT | CASSLGPFQPQHF
- | TRBJ2-3 | few | TRBV4-2 | TGTGCCAGCAGCCAATATTCACTATCTGGCACAGATACGCAGTATTTT | CASSQYSLSGTDTQYF
- | TRBJ2-1 | many | TRBV4-1 | TGCGCCAGCAGCCAATGGGGGGGCAACAATGAGCAGTTCTTC | CASSQWGGNNEQFF
- | TRBJ2-5 | few | TRBV25-1 | TGTGCCAGCAGTGCCTCGTCCGGGGGACGCGAGACCCAGTACTTC | CASSASSGGRETQYF
- | TRBJ2-2 | many | TRBV6-2/TRBV6-3 | TGTGCCACCCAGAACCGGGAGATTCGGACCGGGGAGCTGTTTTTT | CATQNREIRTGELFF
- | TRBJ2-1 | few | TRBV20-1 | TGCAGTGCTAGAGGGGACCGGGTGGCGGCGAGCTCCTACAATGAGCAGTTCTTC | CSARGDRVAASSYNEQFF
TRBD2 | TRBJ2-7 | many | TRBV24-1 | TGTGCCACCAGTGATGGCCCTAGCGGGAGCTACGAGCAGTACTTC | CATSDGPSGSYEQYF
TRBD2 | TRBJ2-7 | few | TRBV20-1 | TGCAGTGCTCCTAATAGCGGGGTTTCCTACGAGCAGTACTTC | CSAPNSGVSYEQYF
TRBD1 | TRBJ1-1 | - | TRBV5-1 | TGCGCCAGCAGCGGGGGACAGGGGGTGAGCACTGAAGCTTTCTTT | CASSGGQGVSTEAFF
TRBD1 | TRBJ1-1 | many | TRBV7-3 | TGTGCCAGCAGCCTGGGGGGTGGGACAGACACTGAAGCTTTCTTT | CASSLGGGTDTEAFF
- | TRBJ1-1 | few | TRBV28 | TGTGCCAGCAGTCAAGAAGAAGCTTTCTTT | CASSQEEAFF
- | TRBJ2-7 | - | TRBV5-6 | TGTGCCAGCAGCTTTACAGGGATCTACGAGCAGTACTTC | CASSFTGIYEQYF
- | TRBJ2-7 | few | TRBV6-5 | TGTGCCAGCAGTTACTCGTGGGCTAGAGTCTACGAGCAGTACTTC | CASSYSWARVYEQYF
- | TRBJ1-5 | - | TRBV7-8 | TGTGCCAGCAGCTTGGCCAACCAAGGGCGTCCGCCCCAGCATTTT | CASSLANQGRPPQHF
- | TRBJ2-5 | many | TRBV12-3/TRBV12-4 | TGTGCCAGCAGTTTAGCGCAAAGGATTGAGACCCAGTACTTC | CASSLAQRIETQYF
- | TRBJ2-1 | many | TRBV12-3/TRBV12-4 | TGTGCCAGCAGTTTGACGGGGCCATCCTACAATGAGCAGTTCTTC | CASSLTGPSYNEQFF
- | TRBJ1-3 | few | TRBV28 | TGTGCCAGCAGTTGGGGAGGGAAGATTGGTTCTGGAAACACCATATATTTT | CASSWGGKIGSGNTIYF
TRBD2 | TRBJ2-5 | - | TRBV20-1 | TGCAGTGCTAGAGGAGGGACTAGCTTACAAGAGACCCAGTACTTC | CSARGGTSLQETQYF
- | TRBJ2-2 | few | TRBV20-1 | TGCAGTGCTAGAGGGGACAACACCGGGGAGCTGTTTTTT | CSARGDNTGELFF
TRBD2 | TRBJ2-3 | - | TRBV28 | TGTGCCAGCAGTAAAAGAGCGGGAGGGAGAACAGATACGCAGTATTTT | CASSKRAGGRTDTQYF
TRBD1 | TRBJ2-3 | few | TRBV4-2 | TGTGCCAGCAGCCAAGGACAGGGTACGCAGTATTTT | CASSQGQGTQYF
TRBD1 | TRBJ2-6 | once | TRBV11-2 | TGTGCCAGCAGCTCCCTGGACAGGGCCCCTGGGGCCAACGTCCTGACTTTC | CASSSLDRAPGANVLTF
TRBD1 | TRBJ1-1 | - | TRBV5-1 | TGCGCCAGCAGCTTGGGGACAGGGGTGATCACTGAAGCTTTCTTT | CASSLGTGVITEAFF
- | TRBJ2-4 | many | TRBV6-2/TRBV6-3 | TGTGCCAGCAGTTACTCGGTGACAGGGCGGGGAGCCAAAAACATTCAGTACTTC | CASSYSVTGRGAKNIQYF
- | TRBJ2-7 | - | TRBV7-2 | TGTGCCAGCAGCTACGCGGCAGGGTTATCGGGCGAGCAGTACTTC | CASSYAAGLSGEQYF
- | TRBJ2-1 | few | TRBV24-1 | TGTGCCACCAGTGATGGGGAAACTTCTTTCTACAATGAGCAGTTCTTC | CATSDGETSFYNEQFF
- | TRBJ1-2 | - | TRBV7-2 | TGTGCCAGCAGCTTAGTCGGGGTGGGCTATGGCTACACCTTC | CASSLVGVGYGYTF
- | TRBJ2-1 | - | TRBV3-1 | TGTGCCTTCAGTTTAGACCGAACTAACCCTTTCTCCTACAATGAGCAGTTCTTC | CAFSLDRTNPFSYNEQFF
TRBD1 | TRBJ2-1 | few | TRBV7-9 | TGTGCCAGCAGCTCCGGGACAGGGCACAATGAGCAGTTCTTC | CASSSGTGHNEQFF
- | TRBJ1-1 | many | TRBV24-1 | TGTGCCACCAGTGAAAGCGGGGGCGTTGGGAACACTGAAGCTTTCTTT | CATSESGGVGNTEAFF
- | TRBJ1-5 | many | TRBV5-5 | TGTGCCAGCAGCTTGTCGGGGGGCAATCAGCCCCAGCATTTT | CASSLSGGNQPQHF
- | TRBJ2-1 | many | TRBV6-1 | TGTGCCAGCAGAATAAGGGGATTCTACAATGAGCAGTTCTTC | CASRIRGFYNEQFF
- | TRBJ2-5 | - | TRBV3-1 | TGTGCCAGCAGCCAAGACCGGTCTTGGCCCATCACCCAGTACTTC | CASSQDRSWPITQYF
- | TRBJ1-2 | many | TRBV5-8 | TGTGCCAGCAGCTTGGGACAGGAACTAGCCTACTATGGCTACACCTTC | CASSLGQELAYYGYTF
- | TRBJ1-3 | - | TRBV4-1 | TGCGCCAGCAGCCAAGGGTCCCGGTCTGGAAACACCATATATTTT | CASSQGSRSGNTIYF
- | TRBJ2-5 | many | TRBV5-1 | TGCGCCAGCAGCCCCGGTGATGCTGAGACCCAGTACTTC | CASSPGDAETQYF
- | TRBJ2-7 | many | TRBV20-1 | TGCAGTGCTAGAGATGTGGCTAGTTCTTACGAGCAGTACTTC | CSARDVASSYEQYF
- | TRBJ1-6 | - | TRBV7-9 | TGTGCCAGCAGCTTAGACAGCTCCTATAATTCACCCCTCCACTTT | CASSLDSSYNSPLHF
- | TRBJ2-7 | many | TRBV7-9 | TGTGCCACCGCGGACAGTGACGAGCAGTACTTC | CATADSDEQYF
TRBD1 | TRBJ2-2 | few | TRBV10-1 | TGCGCCACAGGACAGGGAGGCACCGGGGAGCTGTTTTTT | CATGQGGTGELFF
- | TRBJ2-2 | few | TRBV20-1 | TGCAGTGCTGGACGAAACACCGGGGAGCTGTTTTTT | CSAGRNTGELFF
TRBD2 | TRBJ2-1 | - | TRBV10-3 | TGTGCCATCAGTACTAGCGGGGGGGCCCTAAGTGAGCAGTTCTTC | CAISTSGGALSEQFF
- | TRBJ2-1 | few | TRBV4-2 | TGTGCCAGCAGCCAAGTTTGGGCCGGGCAGGGAAACAATGAGCAGTTCTTC | CASSQVWAGQGNNEQFF
TRBD2 | TRBJ2-3 | - | TRBV28 | TGTGCCAGCAGTTCTACAGGGGTCTCGACTCGACTAGCGGGGGGCCCTAGCACAGATACGCAGTATTTT | CASSSTGVSTRLAGGPSTDTQYF
TRBD2 | TRBJ2-3 | - | TRBV6-5 | TGTGCCAGCAGTTATAGCCTAGCGGTTGGCGAAGATACGCAGTATTTT | CASSYSLAVGEDTQYF
- | TRBJ2-2 | few | TRBV11-1 | TGTGCCAGCAGTGGTCCCGGGGGACCCACCGGGGAGCTGTTTTTT | CASSGPGGPTGELFF
TRBD1 | TRBJ1-1 | - | TRBV20-1 | TGCAGTGCTTCCCCCGGGACAGGGTACGTCGGTGAAGCTTTCTTT | CSASPGTGYVGEAFF
- | TRBJ1-1 | few | TRBV11-2 | TGTGCCAGCAGCTTTAGGGGGGCTGAAGCTTTCTTT | CASSFRGAEAFF
TRBD2 | TRBJ2-7 | - | TRBV11-2 | TGTGCCAGCAGCTTTCGGCCCGGGACTAGCGGGGTTACCTACGAGCAGTACTTC | CASSFRPGTSGVTYEQYF
- | TRBJ2-7 | few | TRBV5-1 | TGCGCCAGCAGCCCTTCTAGGGGAAACTACGAGCAGTACTTC | CASSPSRGNYEQYF
TRBD2 | TRBJ2-3 | - | TRBV4-2 | TGTGCCAGCGGCCCCGGGACTAGCGGGAGAAGGGTGGATACGCAGTATTTT | CASGPGTSGRRVDTQYF
TRBD2 | TRBJ2-3 | many | TRBV5-1 | TGCGCCAGCAGCTTGCCGGCGGGAGGCACAGATACGCAGTATTTT | CASSLPAGGTDTQYF
- | TRBJ1-1 | many | TRBV5-1 | TGCGCCAGCAGCTTTTTATTCGTGGCGTGGTATGGGAACACTGAAGCTTTCTTT | CASSFLFVAWYGNTEAFF
TRBD2 | TRBJ2-7 | - | TRBV6-5 | TGTGCCAGCAGTTTCTCCGGGACTAGTCCCAACGAGCAGTACTTC | CASSFSGTSPNEQYF
- | TRBJ2-7 | - | TRBV6-2/TRBV6-3 | TGTGCCAGCAGTTACGGTCTAGTAGGTTGGGGTCAGCAGTACTTC | CASSYGLVGWGQQYF